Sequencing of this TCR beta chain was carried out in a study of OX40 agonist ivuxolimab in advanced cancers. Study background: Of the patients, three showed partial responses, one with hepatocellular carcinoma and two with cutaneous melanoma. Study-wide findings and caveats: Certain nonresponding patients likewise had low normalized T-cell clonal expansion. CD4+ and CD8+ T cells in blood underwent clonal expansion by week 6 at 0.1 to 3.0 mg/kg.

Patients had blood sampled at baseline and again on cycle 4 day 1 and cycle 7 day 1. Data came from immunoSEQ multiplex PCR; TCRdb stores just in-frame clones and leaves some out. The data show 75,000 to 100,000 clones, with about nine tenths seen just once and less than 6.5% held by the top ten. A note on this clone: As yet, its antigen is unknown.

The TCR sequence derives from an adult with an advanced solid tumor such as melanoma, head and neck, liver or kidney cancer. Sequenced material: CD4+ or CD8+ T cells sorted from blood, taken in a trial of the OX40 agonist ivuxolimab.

DNA of the CDR3: TGCGCCAGCAGTGACGGGTTGAACACTGAAGCTTTCTTT. Encoded protein: CASSDGLNTEAFF. This chain links TRBV10-2 with TRBJ1-1; D is unresolved. Between the trimmed V and J ends, which lost 3 bases and 0 bases, there was a span of 5 bases. This CDR3 contains 13 residues. Germline CDR1 is WSHSY and CDR2 is SAAADI.